The present TCR beta chain was sequenced within a study of T cell responses to AZD1222 COVID-19 vaccine (dated by TCRdb to about 2021). For the study in its entirety: A total of over 230 trial participants underwent TCR sequencing, of whom 200 to 220 received two doses of AZD1222 and 26 received two doses of the MenACWY control vaccine. Trial participants were enrolled by age into subgroups of 18-55, 56-69 and 70-plus years, and around 150, 29 and 61 TCR-sequenced participants, respectively, were included in these subgroups.

Read against the paper, the sample's time point label means: about 28 days (+/-7) after the second vaccine dose. AZD1222 recipients given second doses at about 4 weeks or at about 12 weeks were pooled, since spike-specific TCR depth and breadth were not found to differ between the two schedules. Vaccinee samples came from UK trials COV001 and COV002, including a single-blind randomized controlled phase 2/3 trial of AZD1222 (ChAdOx1 nCoV-19) in healthy adults. For TCRbeta chain sequencing, PBMC samples were collected from trial participants at day 0 and at day 28 after the second dose. The CDR3 regions of human TCRbeta chains were analyzed by immunosequencing. As for how the authors treated the data: Repertoire TCRs were checked for matches against a reference library of SARS-CoV-2-specific TCRs that had been generated using the MIRA antigen-specificity platform. Breadth meant the fraction of unique TCRs that were SARS-CoV-2-associated, whereas depth meant the fraction of total T cells that were SARS-CoV-2-associated. Using the MIRA data, each spike-specific TCR was assigned both to the spike region to which the TCR was reactive and to a CD4 or CD8 class. Log10-transformed breadth and depth values were compared by one-way ANOVA with Sidak's multiple comparisons tests. The source is immuneACCESS, and TCRdb retained only in-frame sequences with V and J called. Part of the clones is not carried over; for the studies checked, unresolved V genes explain less than half of this, and the remainder is unexplained. V, J and clone size were drawn from that table, and D and trimming were deduced from the DNA. Within this sample are more than 85,000 clones, with 80% to 90% of them counted one time only. The ten largest clonotypes hold roughly 14% of the sample.

Overall study results and their limits: The 56-69-year group was small, and its depth increase did not reach significance, likely because of low power. Conclusions about previously exposed vaccinees are limited because only 6 or 7 AZD1222 recipients were SARS-CoV-2 seropositive at baseline. CD4 TCRs associated with the vaccine covered the entire spike protein, and the dominant responses were in regions 160-218 and 743-854. Epitopes outside the regions mutated in the B.1.351 and B.1.1.7 variants were reportedly recognized by nearly half of the unique spike-specific TCRs. After two AZD1222 doses, both the breadth and the depth of spike-specific TCRs were significantly higher than at day 0 and than in MenACWY recipients. Because no day 14 peak-response samples were available, the repertoires could be characterized only after the peak T cell response. Most participants were white British and females outnumbered males, and the authors suggested that clonal diversity may have been underestimated.

Turning to this clone: It has no known antigen specificity. No base quality information exists; no much larger clone differs at one position.

The CDR1 and CDR2 encoded by the germline V gene are MDHEN and SYDVKM. Counted from cysteine to phenylalanine, this CDR3 has 13 amino acids. Of all the DNA, just the CDR3 is kept, 39 bases in frame from base 1. V is shortened by 6 bases, J by 0 bases, and the region joining them spans 9 bases. This chain is built from TRBV28 and TRBJ2-7; TRBD2 is a weak D gene call, 5 bases matching. The sequence was obtained from an adult who received the AZD1222 COVID-19 vaccine. The sample here was peripheral blood, taken 28 days after the second AZD1222 dose. This receptor carries the CDR3 CASSQDFSYEQYF. The nucleotide sequence reads as follows: TGTGCCAGCAGCCAGGACTTCTCCTACGAGCAGTACTTC. The CDR3 plus the reference TRBV28 and TRBJ2-7 genes for the other parts give the full variable domain: DVKVTQSSRYLVKRTGEKVFLECVQDMDHENMFWYRQDPGLGLRLIYFSYDVKMKEKGDIPEGYSVSREKKERFSLILESASTNQTSMYLCASSQDFSYEQYFGPGTRLTVT.